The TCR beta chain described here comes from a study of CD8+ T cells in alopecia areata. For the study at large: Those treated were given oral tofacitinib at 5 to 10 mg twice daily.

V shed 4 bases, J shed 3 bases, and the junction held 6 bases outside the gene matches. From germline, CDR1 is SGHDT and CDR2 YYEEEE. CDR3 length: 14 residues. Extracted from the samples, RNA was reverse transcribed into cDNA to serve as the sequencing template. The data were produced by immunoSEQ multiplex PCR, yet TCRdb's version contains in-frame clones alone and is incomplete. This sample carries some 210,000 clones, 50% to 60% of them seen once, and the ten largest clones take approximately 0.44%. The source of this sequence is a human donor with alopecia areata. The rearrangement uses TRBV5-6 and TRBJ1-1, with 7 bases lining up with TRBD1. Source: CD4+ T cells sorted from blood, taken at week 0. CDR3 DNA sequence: TGTGCCAGCAGCAAGAACAGGGGCGACACTGAAGCTTTCTTT. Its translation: CASSKNRGDTEAFF.